Each of the 3 T cell receptor beta chains below was sequenced from the same sample in a study of cytomegalovirus exposure and HLA in healthy donors. The PCR used 60 Vbeta and 13 Jbeta primers. The data were produced by immunoSEQ multiplex PCR, yet TCRdb's version contains in-frame clones alone and is incomplete. The sample contains about 200,000 clones, 70% of which appear only once. The sample consisted of PBMCs. The receptors derive from a man in his forties in good health and CMV-seropositive.

The chain employs TRBV7-3 and TRBJ2-5; the match to TRBD2 covers 12 bases. The CDR3 covers 15 residues. With 7 bases clipped from V and 5 bases from J, the junction kept 8 bases outside the gene matches. From germline, CDR1 is SGHTA and CDR2 FQGTGA. The CDR3 coding sequence is TGTGCCAGCAATCTAGCGGGGGGGGGAGGGGAGACCCAGTACTTC. Residues: CASNLAGGGGETQYF.

The chain has TRBV10-3 and TRBJ1-2; 7 bases align to TRBD1. This CDR3 has 15 amino acids. The germline V gene has CDR1 ENHRY and CDR2 SYGVKD. V dropped 5 bases and J dropped 0; count of bases not matched to a gene: 6. The CDR3: CAISSRQGANYGYTF. The DNA for the CDR3 is TGTGCCATCAGTTCACGTCAGGGGGCTAACTATGGCTACACCTTC.

The J gene is TRBJ1-1, the V gene TRBV7-2; no firm D call. This CDR3 has 14 residues. Trimming cost V 2 bases and J 1 base, with 8 bases left between them. Germline CDR1 reads SGHTA; CDR2 reads FQGNSA. Here the CDR3 reads CASSLFPENTEAFF. The CDR3 DNA follows: TGTGCCAGCAGCTTATTCCCAGAGAACACTGAAGCTTTCTTT. The full variable domain, its missing parts supplied by reference TRBV7-2 and TRBJ1-1, is GAGVSQSPSNKVTEKGKDVELRCDPISGHTALYWYRQSLGQGLEFLIYFQGNSAPDKSGLPSDRFSAERTGGSVSTLTIQRTQQEDSAVYLCASSLFPENTEAFFGQGTRLTVV.